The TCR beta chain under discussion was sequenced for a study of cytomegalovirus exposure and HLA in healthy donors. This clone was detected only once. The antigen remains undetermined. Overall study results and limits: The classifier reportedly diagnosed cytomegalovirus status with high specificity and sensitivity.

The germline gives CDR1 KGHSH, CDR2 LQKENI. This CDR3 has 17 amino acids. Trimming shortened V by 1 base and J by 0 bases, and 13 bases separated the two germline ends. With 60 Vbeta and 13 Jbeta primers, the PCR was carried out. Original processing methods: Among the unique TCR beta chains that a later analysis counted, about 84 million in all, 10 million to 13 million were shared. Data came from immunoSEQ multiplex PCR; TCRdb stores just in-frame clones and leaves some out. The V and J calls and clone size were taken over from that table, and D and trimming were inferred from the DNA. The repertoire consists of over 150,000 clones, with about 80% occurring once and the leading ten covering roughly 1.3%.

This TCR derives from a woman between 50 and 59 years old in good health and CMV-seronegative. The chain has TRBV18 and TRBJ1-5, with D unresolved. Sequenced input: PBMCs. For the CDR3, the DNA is TGTGCCAGCTCACCACAGCCGATGGGCTATAGCAATCAGCCCCAGCATTTT. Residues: CASSPQPMGYSNQPQHF.